The 23 T cell receptor beta chains in this list originate from one sample, sequenced in a study of cytotoxic CD8 clonotypes in ibrutinib-treated CLL. Some clones are missing from TCRdb's copy, which holds only in-frame ones; the method was immunoSEQ multiplex PCR. Altogether about 300,000 clones are present, over 60% being singletons, with the ten largest covering 6.3%. This sample comprised PBMCs, obtained after 36 months of ibrutinib treatment. All receptors come from a human donor with chronic lymphocytic leukemia.

Details on this clone: A much larger clonotype is one base distant, so this may be a read error. The chain joins TRBV6-5 to TRBJ2-7; 7 bases are a match to TRBD1. This CDR3 has 12 amino acids. CDR1 is MNHEY, CDR2 SVGAGI, per germline. V lost 6 bases, J lost 3 bases, and 2 bases stayed unmatched. The CDR3 region is CASSSGGYEQYF. CDR3 in DNA: TGTGCCAGCAGCTCAGGGGGCTACGAGCAGTACTTC.

The chain carries TRBV7-2 and TRBJ2-1, with 10 bases fitting TRBD2. Germline loops: CDR1 SGHTA, CDR2 FQGNSA. The CDR3 is made up of 15 amino acids. The J segment lost 2 bases and the V segment lost 5 bases, leaving 3 bases of the junction unmatched. As DNA, the CDR3 is TGTGCCAGCAGCAGCACTAGCGGGGCCTACAATGAGCAGTTCTTC. Its translation: CASSSTSGAYNEQFF.

The chain employs TRBV4-1 and TRBJ1-3; D remains unclear. The CDR3 runs 12 residues. Between the trimmed V and J ends, which lost 3 bases and 3 bases, there was a span of 3 bases. Per germline, CDR1 MGHRA and CDR2 YSYEKL. CDR3 in DNA: TGCGCCAGCAGCCAGCATGGAAACACCATATATTTT. Protein sequence: CASSQHGNTIYF.

This chain joins TRBV10-3 and TRBJ2-7; 7 bases agree with TRBD1. V lost 5 bases, J lost 3 bases, and 10 bases stayed unmatched. CDR1 is ENHRY, CDR2 SYGVKD, per germline. The CDR3 contains 15 residues. CDR3 nucleotides: TGTGCCATCAGTACTCCGAGACAGGGTAACTACGAGCAGTACTTC. As protein: CAISTPRQGNYEQYF.

This clone was seen only a few times. The rearrangement joins TRBV28 to TRBJ2-7; 9 nucleotides line up with TRBD2. The length of the CDR3 is 13 residues. Germline CDR1 is MDHEN and CDR2 is SYDVKM. The junction had 7 bases not matched to a gene; V was cut back by 10 bases and J by 3 bases. The CDR3 coding sequence is TGTGCCACTACTAGCGGGCCCCTCTACGAGCAGTACTTC. Translation gives CATTSGPLYEQYF. Drawing the rest from reference TRBV28 and TRBJ2-7, the complete variable domain is DVKVTQSSRYLVKRTGEKVFLECVQDMDHENMFWYRQDPGLGLRLIYFSYDVKMKEKGDIPEGYSVSREKKERFSLILESASTNQTSMYLCATTSGPLYEQYFGPGTRLTVT.

The gene calls are TRBV29-1 and TRBJ2-7; no definite D call. V was pared by 0 bases and J by 3 bases, with 6 bases between. The CDR3 has 12 residues. Germline assignment: CDR1 SQVTM and CDR2 ANQGSEA. As DNA, the CDR3 is TGCAGCGTTGAAGATTTGGGCTACGAGCAGTACTTC. This sequence encodes CSVEDLGYEQYF.

The chain carries TRBV28 and TRBJ2-7; tentatively, D is TRBD2 (6 bases). Germline V gene data show CDR1 as MDHEN and CDR2 as SYDVKM. The CDR3 contains 17 residues. V was cut by 3 bases and J by 2 bases, with 20 bases left in between. CDR3 region: CASSFVVRRDRPYEQYF. The DNA of the CDR3 is TGTGCCAGCAGTTTTGTAGTCCGGAGGGACCGTCCCTACGAGCAGTACTTC.

This clone was counted once. This chain connects TRBV28 to TRBJ2-7, with TRBD2 matching 7 bases. Germline assignment: CDR1 MDHEN and CDR2 SYDVKM. This CDR3 is built from 16 residues. J lost 0 bases, V lost 4 bases, and 9 bases had no gene match. The CDR3 sequence: CASSSQTSWSSYEQYF. CDR3 DNA: TGTGCCAGCAGTTCCCAGACTAGCTGGAGCTCCTACGAGCAGTACTTC.

The chain links TRBV5-1 to TRBJ2-7; perhaps TRBD2 as D (6 bases). Deletions cut 3 bases from V and 7 bases from J, with 14 bases between. The CDR3 runs to 13 residues. The V gene's germline CDR1 is SGHRS and CDR2 YFSETQ. CDR3 sequence: CASSYGTQGEQYF. The CDR3 coding sequence is TGCGCCAGCAGCTACGGGACTCAAGGGGAGCAGTACTTC.

The chain couples TRBV7-7 to TRBJ2-5, with D tentatively TRBD1 (6 bases). The germline gives CDR1 SSHAT, CDR2 FNYEAQ (reference sequence). The CDR3 is made up of 13 amino acids. The germline V and J ends were trimmed by 5 bases and 5 bases, with 12 bases remaining between them. CDR3: CASSLTRGETQYF. CDR3 bases: TGTGCCAGCAGCCTTACTAGGGGGGAGACCCAGTACTTC.

This clone has just a few counts. V and J are TRBV29-1 and TRBJ2-7, with D possibly being TRBD1 (6 bases). In germline, CDR1 is SQVTM, CDR2 ANQGSEA. Trimming pared 5 bases from V and 7 bases from J, leaving 12 bases between. The CDR3 has 11 amino acids. The CDR3 sequence: CSVLRGSEQYF. As DNA, the CDR3 is TGCAGCGTTCTCAGGGGTAGTGAGCAGTACTTC.

This chain links TRBV10-3 with TRBJ1-6; unclear D gene. Germline-derived CDR1 and CDR2 are ENHRY and SYGVKD. Trimming left V 10 bases short and J 5 bases short, with 9 bases between. The CDR3 sequence is 12 residues long. The CDR3 region is CANGPNNSPLHF. CDR3 nucleotides: TGTGCCAACGGGCCAAATAATTCACCCCTCCACTTT.

The gene calls are TRBV2 and TRBJ1-1; tentatively, D is TRBD1 (6 bases). Germline lookup yields CDR1 SNHLY and CDR2 FYNNEI. V shed 8 bases and J shed 5 bases, with 21 bases lying between them. The CDR3 consists of 15 residues. CDR3 sequence reads: CASDYPGALGTEAFF. CDR3 DNA: TGTGCCAGCGACTACCCGGGGGCCCTTGGGACTGAAGCTTTCTTT.

This clone was seen more than once but under ten times. This chain uses TRBV19 with TRBJ1-5; 7 nucleotides align to TRBD1. This CDR3 has 14 residues. The germline V gene encodes CDR1 LNHDA and CDR2 SQIVND (reference sequence). V lost 8 bases, J lost 5 bases, and 9 bases stayed unmatched. The CDR3 is CASRTDRAHQPQHF. The CDR3 bases are TGTGCCAGTCGGACCGACAGGGCCCATCAGCCCCAGCATTTT.

The V call is TRBV18, the J call TRBJ2-7, with D uncertain. V was shortened by 4 bases and J by 0 bases, with 13 bases between the two germline ends. Germline V CDR1 and CDR2: KGHSH, LQKENI. This CDR3 spans 15 amino acids. CDR3: CASSRLQLPSYEQYF. The CDR3 nucleotides read TGTGCCAGCTCACGGTTACAGCTCCCCTCCTACGAGCAGTACTTC.

This clone was counted once. The V and J genes are TRBV4-1 and TRBJ2-4; maybe TRBD2 (6 bases). V was trimmed by 2 bases and J by 5 bases, leaving 13 bases between them. The CDR3 runs to 15 residues. CDR1 and CDR2 (germline): MGHRA, YSYEKL. The CDR3 sequence: CASSQKYPSENIQYF. CDR3 in DNA: TGCGCCAGCAGCCAAAAGTACCCTAGCGAAAACATTCAGTACTTC.

The rearrangement joins TRBV7-2 to TRBJ2-3; D ambiguous. V was cut by 4 bases and J by 5 bases, with 25 bases left in between. Germline CDR1 and CDR2: SGHTA and FQGNSA. CDR3 length equals 18 residues. CDR3 in amino acids: CASSSYVKSSGFRDTQYF. CDR3 nucleotide sequence: TGTGCCAGCAGCTCTTACGTAAAGAGCTCGGGTTTCAGAGATACGCAGTATTTT.

This clone was counted a few times. The J gene is TRBJ2-5, the V gene TRBV27; possibly TRBD1 for D (5 bases). Germline V CDR1 and CDR2: MNHEY, SMNVEV (reference sequence). V was shortened by 5 bases and J by 9 bases, with 16 bases between the two germline ends. The CDR3 runs 13 residues. CDR3 region: CASSMTVTMSQYF. CDR3 in DNA: TGTGCCAGCAGTATGACAGTAACAATGTCCCAGTACTTC.

This rearrangement joins TRBV5-1 to TRBJ2-1; TRBD2 matches 11 bases. The CDR3 is 15 amino acids. Germline V CDR1 and CDR2: SGHRS, YFSETQ. V was pared by 4 bases and J by 5 bases, with 5 bases of the junction left unmatched. The CDR3 is CASSLPGLADNEQFF. The CDR3 DNA follows: TGCGCCAGCAGCCTTCCGGGACTAGCGGACAATGAGCAGTTCTTC.

This chain joins TRBV4-1 and TRBJ2-1; 7 bases align to TRBD2. This CDR3 has 14 residues. Trimming cost V 3 bases and J 4 bases; bases outside gene matches: 3. CDR1 is MGHRA and CDR2 is YSYEKL in the germline V gene. The DNA for the CDR3 is TGCGCCAGCAGCCACGCTAGCGGATACAATGAGCAGTTCTTC. Translating gives CASSHASGYNEQFF.

This clone was counted between two and nine times. V usage is TRBV10-3 and J usage is TRBJ2-7, with 9 bases fitting TRBD1. The ends lost 3 bases at V and 1 base at J; junction bases unmatched: 10. Germline V gives CDR1 ENHRY, CDR2 SYGVKD. The CDR3 contains 17 residues. DNA for the CDR3: TGTGCCATCAGTGATGTACAGGGGGCTTTTTTATCCTACGAGCAGTACTTC. Amino acid sequence: CAISDVQGAFLSYEQYF.

The CDR3 DNA follows: TGTGCCACCACGGTAGAGAGGGCTCAGCCCCAGCATTTT. The encoded protein is CATTVERAQPQHF. The chain links TRBV10-3 to TRBJ1-5; D remains ambiguous. The length of the CDR3 is 13 residues. CDR1 is ENHRY and CDR2 is SYGVKD in the germline V gene. With 10 bases removed from V and 6 bases from J, the gap between germline ends came to 16 bases.

This chain uses TRBV18 with TRBJ2-7; TRBD1 matches 7 bases. Per germline, CDR1 KGHSH and CDR2 LQKENI. With V trimmed by 5 bases and J by 1 base, 2 bases remained unmatched. The CDR3 is 13 residues long. The CDR3 DNA is TGTGCCAGCTCAACGGACAGGTCCTACGAGCAGTACTTC. Translated, it gives CASSTDRSYEQYF.